Each of the 28 T cell receptor beta chains below was sequenced from the same sample in a study of molecular identifiers for immune sequencing clone quantification. TCRdb fed the PCR reads into MiXCR, producing one record per CDR3 protein. The data hold a few hundred thousand distinct CDR3 sequences, with over 20% observed a single time. The material sequenced was naive CD8+ T cells from blood, with Jurkat cell RNA spiked in. The subset was: FACS-sorted CD8+CD4-CCR7+CD45RA+ naive T cells. These receptor sequences come from a human donor in good health. Some libraries in this study had Jurkat cell RNA spiked in.

Concerning this clonotype: A much bigger clone sits one base away, suggesting this may be a read error. The rearrangement links TRBV7-6 to TRBJ1-2; D gene unclear. From germline, CDR1 is SGHVS and CDR2 FNYEAQ. The CDR3 has 13 residues. The CDR3 coding sequence is TGTGCCAGCAGCTTAGGTCCGGAATATGACTACACCTTC. Translated, it gives CASSLGPEYDYTF.

There are a few counts of this clonotype. V gene TRBV27 combines with J gene TRBJ2-2, with D perhaps TRBD1 (5 bases). V was cut by 5 bases and J by 0 bases, with 16 bases left in between. The CDR3 spans 17 residues. Germline V gives CDR1 MNHEY, CDR2 SMNVEV (reference sequence). The CDR3 sequence: CASSPLRTRANTGELFF. DNA of the CDR3: TGTGCCAGCAGTCCGCTTCGGACACGAGCGAACACCGGGGAGCTGTTTTTT.

This clonotype was seen at least ten times. The chain carries TRBV13 and TRBJ2-1, with 7 bases lining up with TRBD2. CDR3 length equals 14 residues. J lost 5 bases, V lost 5 bases, and 6 bases had no gene match. CDR1 PRHDT and CDR2 FYEKMQ come from the germline V gene (reference sequence). The CDR3 DNA reads as TGTGCCAGCAGCACAGCGGGAAGGGACAATGAGCAGTTCTTC. Its translation is CASSTAGRDNEQFF.

This clonotype turned up a few times. The chain is built from TRBV30 and TRBJ2-7, with D tentatively TRBD1 (5 bases). Per germline, CDR1 GTSNPN and CDR2 SVGIG (reference sequence). CDR3 length equals 14 residues. V shed 2 bases and J shed 2 bases, with 13 bases lying between them. The CDR3 reads CAWSMTATTYEQYF. The CDR3 DNA reads TGTGCCTGGAGTATGACAGCGACGACCTACGAGCAGTACTTC.

A word on this clonotype: It is likely a read error, because the conserved phenylalanine at the end of the CDR3 is missing. This chain connects TRBV6-2 or TRBV6-3 to TRBJ1-2; TRBD1 is a possible D gene (5 bases). The V gene's germline CDR1 is MNHEY and CDR2 SVGEGT. V lost 2 bases to trimming and J lost 4 bases, with 14 bases between them. This CDR3 spans 15 amino acids. The CDR3 loop reads CASSYDPTGTYGYTV. DNA for the CDR3: TGTGCCAGCAGTTACGATCCCACCGGGACCTATGGCTACACCGTC.

Turning to this clonotype: One junction end disagrees with the germline gene, perhaps due to a read error. The chain couples TRBV13 to TRBJ2-7; D is unclear. Germline CDR1 PRHDT, CDR2 FYEKMQ (reference sequence). The CDR3 runs to 13 residues. This CDR3 is CASRNWGSYERYF. In nucleotides, the CDR3 is TGTGCCAGCAGGAACTGGGGTTCCTACGAGCGGTACTTC.

This clonotype came up many times. CDR3 residues: CATSDSTGELFF. CDR3 nucleotide sequence: TGTGCCACCAGTGATTCCACCGGGGAGCTGTTTTTT. The chain recombines TRBV24-1 with TRBJ2-2; D is unresolved. Germline CDR1 and CDR2: KGHDR and SFDVKD. The ends were cut back, 2 bases at V and 4 bases at J, with 1 base in the middle. This CDR3 contains 12 residues.

V gene TRBV5-3 combines with J gene TRBJ2-1; unclear D gene. TRBV5-3 is an open reading frame whose function is uncertain. Trimming stripped 8 bases from V and 10 bases from J, with 13 bases between. This CDR3 is built from 11 residues. CDR3 DNA: TGTGCCAGCAGTATTACACAGGAGCAGTTCTTC. This encodes CASSITQEQFF.

The rearrangement links TRBV11-2 to TRBJ2-3; D may correspond to TRBD1 or TRBD2 (6 bases each). The CDR3 extends over 19 amino acids. Trimming removed 1 base at V and 2 bases at J, with 22 bases between. Per germline, CDR1 SGHAT and CDR2 FQNNGV. Here the CDR3 reads CASSLGGRGTPHFTDTQYF. CDR3 DNA: TGTGCCAGCAGCTTAGGGGGCCGGGGGACACCCCACTTCACAGATACGCAGTATTTT.

Regarding this clonotype: It may be a read error: a sequence one base away is much more abundant. V gene TRBV2 combines with J gene TRBJ1-6, with D perhaps TRBD1 (6 bases). V was pared by 6 bases and J by 8 bases, with 26 bases between. Germline CDR1 is SNHLY and CDR2 is FYNNEI. This CDR3 region has 18 residues. Written as DNA, the CDR3 is TGTGCCAGCAGAGAGTCGACAGGAGAGGCAAGGGGGTATTCACCCCTCCACTTT. Translated: CASRESTGEARGYSPLHF.

This clonotype has only a few counts. This chain connects TRBV7-9 to TRBJ2-2; a weak D match, TRBD2 (6 bases). Germline loops: CDR1 SEHNR, CDR2 FQNEAQ (reference sequence). The CDR3 length is 15 residues. Trimming took 2 bases from V and 1 from J, leaving 8 bases between them. CDR3 amino acids: CASSLRGKNTGELFF. The DNA for the CDR3 is TGTGCCAGCAGCTTACGGGGGAAGAACACCGGGGAGCTGTTTTTT. The full variable domain, rest sourced from reference TRBV7-9 and TRBJ2-2, is DTGVSQNPRHKITKRGQNVTFRCDPISEHNRLYWYRQTLGQGPEFLTYFQNEAQLEKSRLLSDRFSAERPKGSFSTLEIQRTEQGDSAMYLCASSLRGKNTGELFFGEGSRLTVL.

About this clonotype itself: A clone one base away is much larger, so this may be a read error. The V and J genes are TRBV28 and TRBJ1-2, with a tentative D call TRBD1 (6 bases). This CDR3 has 14 amino acids. The V and J ends lost 9 bases and 2 bases respectively, with 16 bases between them. Germline V CDR1 and CDR2: MDHEN, SYDVKM. CDR3 protein: CARSTDSPNYGYTF. In DNA form, the CDR3 reads TGTGCCAGAAGCACGGACAGCCCGAACTATGGCTACACCTTC.

Notes on this clonotype: A much larger clone differs by one base, so this may be a read error. The chain recombines TRBV12-3 or TRBV12-4 with TRBJ1-1; the D is unclear. The CDR3 is 12 residues long. CDR3 protein: CASSLGATEASF. DNA for the CDR3: TGTGCCAGCAGTTTAGGGGCGACTGAAGCTTCCTTT.

This clonotype was seen more than once but under ten times. V is TRBV7-9 and J is TRBJ1-4; 9 positions agree with TRBD1. The trim removed 4 bases at V and 8 bases at J, leaving 11 bases unmatched. Germline CDR1 SEHNR, CDR2 FQNEAQ (reference sequence). The CDR3 totals 16 residues. CDR3 in DNA: TGTGCCAGCAGCTCGTCCTTCCGGACAGGGGACGAAAAACTGTTTTTT. Its protein product is CASSSSFRTGDEKLFF.

This clonotype was picked up a small number of times. The chain joins TRBV27 to TRBJ2-1; no clear D. Between the trimmed V and J ends, which lost 2 bases and 7 bases, there was a span of 12 bases. This CDR3 spans 14 amino acids. Germline V gene sequence: CDR1 MNHEY, CDR2 SMNVEV (reference sequence). The CDR3 sequence: CASSLIGVRNEQFF. As DNA, the CDR3 is TGTGCCAGCAGTTTAATTGGGGTTAGGAATGAGCAGTTCTTC.

The gene calls are TRBV19 and TRBJ2-2; 10 bases map to TRBD1. This CDR3 spans 16 amino acids. V was clipped by 4 bases and J by 3 bases; unmatched bases: 5. Germline lookup yields CDR1 LNHDA and CDR2 SQIVND (reference sequence). The CDR3 spells CASSNRDRGYTGELFF. Here the CDR3 DNA reads TGTGCCAGTAGTAACCGGGACAGGGGATACACCGGGGAGCTGTTTTTT.

This clonotype came up a few times. The chain employs TRBV20-1 and TRBJ2-4; 11 bases line up with TRBD1. The CDR3 extends over 18 amino acids. CDR1 is DFQATT, CDR2 SNEGSKA, per germline (reference sequence). Trimming cost V 7 bases and J 0 bases; bases outside gene matches: 14. The CDR3 DNA reads as TGCAGTGGGGTACCGGGACAGGGGGAGTTCTCAGCCAAAAACATTCAGTACTTC. Protein sequence: CSGVPGQGEFSAKNIQYF.

The chain employs TRBV7-9 and TRBJ1-1; possibly TRBD1 for D (5 bases). This CDR3 region has 13 residues. V was shortened by 6 bases and J by 4 bases, with 12 bases between the two germline ends. Germline-derived CDR1 and CDR2 are SEHNR and FQNEAQ (reference sequence). CDR3 DNA sequence: TGTGCCAGCAGACCCCCGGGGGGCACTGAAGCTTTCTTT. Protein: CASRPPGGTEAFF. The entire variable domain, with the rest obtained from reference TRBV7-9 and TRBJ1-1, is as follows: DTGVSQNPRHKITKRGQNVTFRCDPISEHNRLYWYRQTLGQGPEFLTYFQNEAQLEKSRLLSDRFSAERPKGSFSTLEIQRTEQGDSAMYLCASRPPGGTEAFFGQGTRLTVV.

This clonotype was counted many times. This sequence joins TRBV5-1 and TRBJ2-3; TRBD2 might be the D (5 bases). Germline V lookup: CDR1 SGHRS, CDR2 YFSETQ. V was shortened by 4 bases and J by 1 base, with 10 bases between the two germline ends. The CDR3 covers 14 residues. The CDR3 region is CASSPDGGTDTQYF. CDR3 bases: TGCGCCAGCAGCCCAGACGGGGGCACAGATACGCAGTATTTT.

Regarding this clonotype: This may stem from a read error, because a much larger clone lies one nucleotide away. This chain links TRBV29-1 with TRBJ2-2; no firm D call. Trimming removed 6 bases from V and 4 bases from J, with 9 bases in between. Germline lookup yields CDR1 SQVTM and CDR2 ANQGSEA. The CDR3 has 12 amino acids. CDR3 bases: TGCAGCGTGCTTCAGTGCACCGGGGAGCTGTTTTTT. Translation: CSVLQCTGELFF.

Points on this clonotype: The junction and the germline gene differ at one end; a read error may be behind it. The CDR3 loop reads CASSSRGPGANVLPF. The CDR3 DNA reads as TGTGCCAGCAGCTCGAGGGGGCCTGGGGCCAACGTCCTGCCTTTC. J is TRBJ2-6 and V is TRBV7-9; 7 positions match TRBD1. Germline assignment: CDR1 SEHNR and CDR2 FQNEAQ (reference sequence). There are 15 residues in the CDR3. Full variable domain (remainder filled in from reference TRBV7-9 and TRBJ2-6): DTGVSQNPRHKITKRGQNVTFRCDPISEHNRLYWYRQTLGQGPEFLTYFQNEAQLEKSRLLSDRFSAERPKGSFSTLEIQRTEQGDSAMYLCASSSRGPGANVLPFGAGSRLTVL.

With respect to this clonotype: A much larger clone differs from this one at a single base, so this may be a read error. The chain joins TRBV7-2 to TRBJ2-7; 9 nucleotides line up with TRBD2. CDR1 and CDR2 from the germline V gene are SGHTA and FQGNSA. The CDR3 is 16 residues long. CDR3 residues: CASRLARRGGGYEQYF. The CDR3 DNA reads as TGTGCCAGCCGCTTAGCGCGCCGCGGGGGGGGGTACGAGCAGTACTTC.

This clonotype was seen many times. The chain has TRBV19 and TRBJ1-1; D gene ambiguous. Trimming stripped 5 bases from V and 5 bases from J, with 12 bases between. The CDR3 sequence is 13 residues long. Germline V gene data show CDR1 as LNHDA and CDR2 as SQIVND (reference sequence). The CDR3 DNA sequence: TGTGCCAGTAGTCCCAGACCGGGGACTGAAGCTTTCTTT. Amino acids: CASSPRPGTEAFF.

The V call is TRBV9, the J call TRBJ2-3, with a possible D match to TRBD2 (6 bases). Germline CDR1 and CDR2: SGDLS and YYNGEE. The CDR3 consists of 15 residues. V shed 4 bases and J shed 2 bases, with 14 bases lying between them. The CDR3 DNA reads as TGTGCCAGCAGCTACACGGGAGCAGACACAGATACGCAGTATTTT. Amino acid sequence: CASSYTGADTDTQYF.

Concerning this clonotype: Given a much more abundant clone one base away, this may be a read error. The chain employs TRBV7-6 and TRBJ2-5, with D unclear. The V and J ends lost 4 bases and 5 bases respectively, with 17 bases between them. The CDR3 is 15 amino acids. Germline-derived CDR1 and CDR2 are SGHVS and FNYEAQ. The CDR3 reads CASSSTVEVDETQYF. The CDR3 bases are TGTGCCAGCAGCTCCACCGTAGAGGTTGACGAGACCCAGTACTTC.

V is TRBV6-2 or TRBV6-3 and J is TRBJ2-7; no definite D call. CDR1 and CDR2 from the germline V gene are MNHEY and SVGEGT. With 5 bases removed from V and 0 bases from J, the gap between germline ends came to 14 bases. The CDR3 totals 15 residues. The CDR3 nucleotides are TGTGCCAGCAGTACCCACGAGGACCCCTCCTACGAGCAGTACTTC. Protein product: CASSTHEDPSYEQYF.

This clonotype has a count of ten or more. DNA for the CDR3: TGTGCCAGCAGTCCCGCCGGGACAACACTCTGGGGCTACACCTTC. Amino acids: CASSPAGTTLWGYTF. This sequence joins TRBV16 and TRBJ1-2; maybe TRBD1 (6 bases). Germline CDR1 reads KGHSY; CDR2 reads FQNENV. V gave up 6 bases and J gave up 8 bases, with 22 bases separating them. This CDR3 has 15 residues. The whole variable domain, filled in from reference TRBV16 and TRBJ1-2, reads GEEVAQTPKHLVRGEGQKAKLYCAPIKGHSYVFWYQQVLKNEFKFLISFQNENVFDETGMPKERFSAKCLPNSPCSLEIQATKLEDSAVYFCASSPAGTTLWGYTFGSGTRLTVV.

The chain employs TRBV7-6 and TRBJ1-1, with 7 bases matching TRBD1. V gave up 1 base and J gave up 0 bases; unmatched junction bases: 5. Germline V gene data show CDR1 as SGHVS and CDR2 as FNYEAQ. The CDR3 runs to 16 residues. The CDR3 here is CASSLVGRGLNTEAFF. For the CDR3, the DNA is TGTGCCAGCAGCTTAGTGGGCAGGGGGTTGAACACTGAAGCTTTCTTT.